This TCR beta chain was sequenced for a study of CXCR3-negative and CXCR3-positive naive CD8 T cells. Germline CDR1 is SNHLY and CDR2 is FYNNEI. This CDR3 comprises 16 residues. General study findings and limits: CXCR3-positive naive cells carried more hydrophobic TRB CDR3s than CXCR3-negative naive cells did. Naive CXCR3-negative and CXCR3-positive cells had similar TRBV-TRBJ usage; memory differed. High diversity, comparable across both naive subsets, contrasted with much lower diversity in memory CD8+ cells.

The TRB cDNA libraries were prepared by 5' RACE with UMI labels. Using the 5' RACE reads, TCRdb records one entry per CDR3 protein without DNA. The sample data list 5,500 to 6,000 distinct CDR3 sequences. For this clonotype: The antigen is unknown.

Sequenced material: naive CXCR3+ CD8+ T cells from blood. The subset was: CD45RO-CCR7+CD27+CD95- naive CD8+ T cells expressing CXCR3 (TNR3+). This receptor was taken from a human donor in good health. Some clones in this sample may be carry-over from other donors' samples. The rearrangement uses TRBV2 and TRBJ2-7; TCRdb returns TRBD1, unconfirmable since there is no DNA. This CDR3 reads CASRTEFGTGSYEQYF.